This T cell receptor beta chain was retrieved from a study of cytomegalovirus exposure and HLA in healthy donors. Though nominally healthy at sampling, donors likely had unrecorded immune exposures. The ends lost 4 bases at V and 1 base at J; junction bases unmatched: 3. Germline V gene lookup returns CDR1 SEHNR and CDR2 FQNEAQ (reference sequence). The CDR3 is 15 amino acids. This clone turned up a few times. A multiplex PCR was run with 60 Vbeta primers and 13 Jbeta primers. TCRdb keeps only in-frame clones here, not all; method: immunoSEQ multiplex PCR. The data show roughly 100,000 clones, about three quarters seen once.

Sequenced sample: PBMCs. The J gene is TRBJ2-2, the V gene TRBV7-9, with 7 bases that match TRBD2. The TCR comes from a male donor in good health and CMV-seronegative. CDR3 in amino acids: CASSSSGVNTGELFF. The CDR3 region has the DNA TGTGCCAGCAGCTCGAGCGGGGTGAACACCGGGGAGCTGTTTTTT.